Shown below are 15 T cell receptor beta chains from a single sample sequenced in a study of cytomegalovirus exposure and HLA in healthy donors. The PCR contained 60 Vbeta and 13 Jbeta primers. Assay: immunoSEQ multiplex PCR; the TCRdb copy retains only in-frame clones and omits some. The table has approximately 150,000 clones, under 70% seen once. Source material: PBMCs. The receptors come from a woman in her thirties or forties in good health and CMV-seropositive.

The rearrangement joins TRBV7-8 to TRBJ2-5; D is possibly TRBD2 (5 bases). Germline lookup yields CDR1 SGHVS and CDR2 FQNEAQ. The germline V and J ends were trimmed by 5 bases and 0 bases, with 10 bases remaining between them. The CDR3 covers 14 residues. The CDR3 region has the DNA TGTGCCAGCAGCCGTCGGGGAGACCAAGAGACCCAGTACTTC. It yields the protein CASSRRGDQETQYF.

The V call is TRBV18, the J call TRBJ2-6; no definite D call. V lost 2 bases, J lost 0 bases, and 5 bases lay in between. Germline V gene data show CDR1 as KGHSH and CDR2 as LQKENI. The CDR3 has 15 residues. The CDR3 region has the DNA TGTGCCAGCTCACCAGAGAGCTCTGGGGCCAACGTCCTGACTTTC. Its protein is CASSPESSGANVLTF.

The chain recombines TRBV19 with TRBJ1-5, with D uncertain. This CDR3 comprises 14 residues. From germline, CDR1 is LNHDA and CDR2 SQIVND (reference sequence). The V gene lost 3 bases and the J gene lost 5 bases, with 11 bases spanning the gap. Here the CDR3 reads CASSIPSGHQPQHF. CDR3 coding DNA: TGTGCCAGTAGTATTCCCAGCGGACATCAGCCCCAGCATTTT. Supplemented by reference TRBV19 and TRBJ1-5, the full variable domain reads DGGITQSPKYLFRKEGQNVTLSCEQNLNHDAMYWYRQDPGQGLRLIYYSQIVNDFQKGDIAEGYSVSREKKESFPLTVTSAQKNPTAFYLCASSIPSGHQPQHFGDGTRLSIL.

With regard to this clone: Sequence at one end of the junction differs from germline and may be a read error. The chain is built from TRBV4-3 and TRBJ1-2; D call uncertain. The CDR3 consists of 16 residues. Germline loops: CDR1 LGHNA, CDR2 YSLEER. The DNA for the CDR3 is TGCGCCAGCAGCCAGGATATCGGCAGGACTGTATATGGCTACCCCTTC. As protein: CASSQDIGRTVYGYPF.

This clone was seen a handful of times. CDR3 in DNA: TGTGCCAGCAGTTTGGAACAGGAAGCCTACGAGCAGTACTTC. Residues: CASSLEQEAYEQYF. This sequence joins TRBV28 and TRBJ2-7, with D possibly matching TRBD1 (5 bases). Trimming took off 3 bases at V and 2 bases at J, with 11 bases between the two ends. The CDR3 extends over 14 amino acids. Germline assignment: CDR1 MDHEN and CDR2 SYDVKM.

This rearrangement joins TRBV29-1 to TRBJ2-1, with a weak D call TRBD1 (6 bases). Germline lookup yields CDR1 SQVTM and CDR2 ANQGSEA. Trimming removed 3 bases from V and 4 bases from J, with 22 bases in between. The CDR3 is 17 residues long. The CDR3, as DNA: TGCAGCGTTGAGTTTTCGGACCGGCGGACAGATTACAATGAGCAGTTCTTC. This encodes CSVEFSDRRTDYNEQFF.

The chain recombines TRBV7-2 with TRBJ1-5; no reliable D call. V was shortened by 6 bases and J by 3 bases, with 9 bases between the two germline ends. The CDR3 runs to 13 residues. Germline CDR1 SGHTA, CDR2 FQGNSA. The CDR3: CASRMDYNQPQHF. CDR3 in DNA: TGTGCCAGCAGGATGGACTACAATCAGCCCCAGCATTTT. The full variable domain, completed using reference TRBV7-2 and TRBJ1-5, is GAGVSQSPSNKVTEKGKDVELRCDPISGHTALYWYRQSLGQGLEFLIYFQGNSAPDKSGLPSDRFSAERTGGSVSTLTIQRTQQEDSAVYLCASRMDYNQPQHFGDGTRLSIL.

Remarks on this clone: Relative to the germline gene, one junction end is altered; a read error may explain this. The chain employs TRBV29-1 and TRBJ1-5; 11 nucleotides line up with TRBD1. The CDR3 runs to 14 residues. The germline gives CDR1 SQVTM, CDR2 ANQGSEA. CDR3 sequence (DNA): TGCAGCGTTAGGGACAGGGGGGGCAATCAGCCCCACCATTTT. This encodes CSVRDRGGNQPHHF. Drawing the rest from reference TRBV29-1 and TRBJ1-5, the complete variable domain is SAVISQKPSRDICQRGTSLTIQCQVDSQVTMMFWYRQQPGQSLTLIATANQGSEATYESGFVIDKFPISRPNLTFSTLTVSNMSPEDSSIYLCSVRDRGGNQPHHFGDGTRLSIL.

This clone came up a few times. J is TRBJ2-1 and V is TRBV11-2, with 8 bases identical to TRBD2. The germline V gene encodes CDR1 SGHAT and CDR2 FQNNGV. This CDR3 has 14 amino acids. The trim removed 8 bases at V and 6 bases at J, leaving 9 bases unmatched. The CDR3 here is CASLSGSGGNEQFF. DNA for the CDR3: TGTGCCAGCCTAAGCGGGAGCGGGGGCAATGAGCAGTTCTTC. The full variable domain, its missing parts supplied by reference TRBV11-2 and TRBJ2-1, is EAGVAQSPRYKIIEKRQSVAFWCNPISGHATLYWYQQILGQGPKLLIQFQNNGVVDDSQLPKDRFSAERLKGVDSTLKIQPAKLEDSAVYLCASLSGSGGNEQFFGPGTRLTVL.

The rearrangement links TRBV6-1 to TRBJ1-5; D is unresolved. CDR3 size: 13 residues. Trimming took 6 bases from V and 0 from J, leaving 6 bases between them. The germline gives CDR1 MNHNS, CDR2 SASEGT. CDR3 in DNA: TGTGCCAGCAGGGAATATAGCAATCAGCCCCAGCATTTT. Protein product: CASREYSNQPQHF.

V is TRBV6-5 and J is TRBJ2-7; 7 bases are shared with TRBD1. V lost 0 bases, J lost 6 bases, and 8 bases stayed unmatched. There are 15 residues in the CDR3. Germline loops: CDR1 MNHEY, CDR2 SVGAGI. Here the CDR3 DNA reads TGTGCCAGCAGTTACTCGACAGGGCAGTGGGGCGAGCAGTACTTC. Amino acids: CASSYSTGQWGEQYF.

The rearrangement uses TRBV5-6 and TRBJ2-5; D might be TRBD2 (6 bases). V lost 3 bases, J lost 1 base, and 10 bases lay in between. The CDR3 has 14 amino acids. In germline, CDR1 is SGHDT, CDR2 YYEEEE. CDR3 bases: TGTGCCAGCAGCTACTGGGGGGTCCAAGAGACCCAGTACTTC. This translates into CASSYWGVQETQYF. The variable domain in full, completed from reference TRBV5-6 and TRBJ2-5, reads DAGVTQSPTHLIKTRGQQVTLRCSPKSGHDTVSWYQQALGQGPQFIFQYYEEEERQRGNFPDRFSGHQFPNYSSELNVNALLLGDSALYLCASSYWGVQETQYFGPGTRLLVL.

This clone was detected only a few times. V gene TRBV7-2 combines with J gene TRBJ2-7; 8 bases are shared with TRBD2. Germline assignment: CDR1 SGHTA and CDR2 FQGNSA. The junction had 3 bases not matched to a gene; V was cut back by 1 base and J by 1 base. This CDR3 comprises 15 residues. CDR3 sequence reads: CASSLGGTSSYEQYF. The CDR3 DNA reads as TGTGCCAGCAGCTTAGGGGGGACTAGTTCCTACGAGCAGTACTTC.

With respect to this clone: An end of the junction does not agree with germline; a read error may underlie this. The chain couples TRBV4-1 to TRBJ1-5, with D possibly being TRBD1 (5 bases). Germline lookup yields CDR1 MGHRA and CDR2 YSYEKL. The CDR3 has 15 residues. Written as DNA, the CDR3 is TGCGCCAGCAGCCAAGATGACAGTAGCAATCAGCCCCAGAATTTT. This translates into CASSQDDSSNQPQNF.

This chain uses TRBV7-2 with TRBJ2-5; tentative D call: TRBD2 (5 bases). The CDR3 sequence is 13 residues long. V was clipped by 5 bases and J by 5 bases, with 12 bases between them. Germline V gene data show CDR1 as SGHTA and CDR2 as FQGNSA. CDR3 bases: TGTGCCAGCAGCAGAGGGAGTCGGGAGACCCAGTACTTC. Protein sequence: CASSRGSRETQYF.